These 17 T cell receptor beta chains were all obtained from the same sample, sequenced in a study of cytomegalovirus exposure and HLA in healthy donors. The PCR made use of 60 Vbeta and 13 Jbeta primers. Generated by immunoSEQ multiplex PCR, the TCRdb table keeps only in-frame clones and is missing some. This sample has around 130,000 clones, with about 81% found just once. Sequenced input: PBMCs. The receptors stem from a man aged 40-49 years in good health and CMV-seronegative.

The chain joins TRBV6-5 to TRBJ2-1; 12 nucleotides line up with TRBD1. CDR1 and CDR2 from the germline V gene are MNHEY and SVGAGI. V gave up 4 bases and J gave up 8 bases; unmatched junction bases: 9. The CDR3 spans 16 residues. In nucleotides, the CDR3 is TGTGCCAGCAGTTCCCCGCCGGGACAGGGGGCCCATGAGCAGTTCTTC. This translates into CASSSPPGQGAHEQFF.

The DNA for the CDR3 is TGTGCCAGCAGTGACTCCGGGGGGGTTGGGCAAGCTTTCTTT. It translates to CASSDSGGVGQAFF. This chain links TRBV6-4 with TRBJ1-1, with D maybe TRBD1 (5 bases). The CDR3 length is 14 residues. Trimming cost V 0 bases and J 9 bases, with 14 bases left between them. Germline-derived CDR1 and CDR2 are MRHNA and SNTAGT.

CDR3 in DNA: TGTGCCAGCAAAGTCTTGAGCTCTGGAAACACCATATATTTT. It yields the protein CASKVLSSGNTIYF. J is TRBJ1-3 and V is TRBV7-2; D gene unclear. Germline lookup yields CDR1 SGHTA and CDR2 FQGNSA. The CDR3 totals 14 residues. With 7 bases removed from V and 0 bases from J, the gap between germline ends came to 10 bases.

DNA of the CDR3: TGTGCCAGCAGCTTGGACTCGGGGACTGAAGCTTTCTTT. It translates to CASSLDSGTEAFF. The chain couples TRBV7-9 to TRBJ1-1; D is unclear. The CDR3 has 13 residues. V lost 3 bases and J lost 5, with 10 bases in between. Germline V CDR1 and CDR2: SEHNR, FQNEAQ (reference sequence).

This clone was seen a single time. The chain combines TRBV9 with TRBJ1-3, with a tentative D call TRBD1 (5 bases). The CDR3 runs to 17 residues. V lost 5 bases, J lost 2 bases, and 20 bases lay in between. CDR1 is SGDLS, CDR2 YYNGEE, per germline. CDR3 residues: CASSSLAGLSTGNTIYF. CDR3 nucleotides: TGTGCCAGCAGTTCCTTAGCAGGGCTTAGTACTGGAAACACCATATATTTT. Combining the CDR3 with reference TRBV9 and TRBJ1-3 gives the whole variable domain DSGVTQTPKHLITATGQRVTLRCSPRSGDLSVYWYQQSLDQGLQFLIQYYNGEERAKGNILERFSAQQFPDLHSELNLSSLELGDSALYFCASSSLAGLSTGNTIYFGEGSWLTVV.

Concerning this clone: The junction differs from germline at one of its ends, possibly a read error. The chain joins TRBV4-3 to TRBJ2-6; 7 bases fit TRBD1. CDR1 and CDR2 (germline): LGHNA, YSLEER. The CDR3 covers 19 residues. Written as DNA, the CDR3 is TGCGCCAGCAGCCAAGATCGAAGACAGGGAGCCTCTGGGGCCAACGGCCTGACTTTC. Protein sequence: CASSQDRRQGASGANGLTF.

The V call is TRBV6-5, the J call TRBJ2-7; no definite D call. Germline CDR1 is MNHEY and CDR2 is SVGAGI. This CDR3 region has 15 residues. Between the trimmed V and J ends, which lost 0 bases and 4 bases, there was a span of 13 bases. The chain's CDR3 is CASSYSSNSGYEQYF. The CDR3 DNA follows: TGTGCCAGCAGTTACTCGAGTAACAGTGGTTACGAGCAGTACTTC.

This clone was observed once. V and J are TRBV2 and TRBJ2-1, with 8 bases matching TRBD1. The CDR3 totals 14 residues. Per germline, CDR1 SNHLY and CDR2 FYNNEI. Germline trimming cut 7 bases from V and 2 bases from J; bases unmatched to any gene: 4. The CDR3 DNA follows: TGTGCCAGCAAGACAGGGGACACCTACAATGAGCAGTTCTTC. It yields the protein CASKTGDTYNEQFF.

About this clone: A junction boundary mismatches the germline segment, possibly from a read error. V usage is TRBV19 and J usage is TRBJ2-6, with a possible D match to TRBD1 (7 bases). The length of the CDR3 is 14 residues. Germline CDR1 LNHDA, CDR2 SQIVND (reference sequence). The CDR3 region has the DNA TGTGCCAGTAACAGGGGTGGCGGGGCCAACGGCCTGACTTTC. Translating gives CASNRGGGANGLTF.

This CDR3 reads CASSSHLGRTGGPEAFF. As DNA, the CDR3 is TGTGCCAGCAGTTCTCATCTAGGACGGACCGGAGGCCCTGAAGCTTTCTTT. This chain connects TRBV28 to TRBJ1-1; D unclear. CDR3 length equals 17 residues. CDR1 and CDR2 from the germline V gene are MDHEN and SYDVKM. The V end was cut by 4 bases, the J end by 6 bases, with 24 bases between.

The genes are TRBV7-8 and TRBJ2-1, with 7 bases fitting TRBD1. Germline V gene sequence: CDR1 SGHVS, CDR2 FQNEAQ. This CDR3 region has 16 residues. Trimming removed 4 bases from V and 4 bases from J; junction bases left unmatched: 10. CDR3 loop: CASSYRQGQGYNEQFF. CDR3 in DNA: TGTGCCAGCAGCTACCGACAGGGTCAGGGGTACAATGAGCAGTTCTTC.

The J gene is TRBJ1-2, the V gene TRBV18, with D possibly matching TRBD1 (5 bases). The CDR3 spans 14 residues. V gave up 6 bases and J gave up 10 bases, with 21 bases separating them. Per germline, CDR1 KGHSH and CDR2 LQKENI. The CDR3 region is CASSSQLLQDHYTF. The DNA of the CDR3 is TGTGCCAGCTCCTCGCAATTATTACAGGACCACTACACCTTC.

The chain employs TRBV18 and TRBJ1-5; a weak D match, TRBD1 (5 bases). The length of the CDR3 is 13 residues. V lost 5 bases to trimming and J lost 6 bases, with 11 bases between them. From germline, CDR1 is KGHSH and CDR2 LQKENI. For the CDR3, the DNA is TGTGCCAGCTCATCGGGGGTTCTTCAGCCCCAGCATTTT. Residues: CASSSGVLQPQHF.

The chain joins TRBV4-3 to TRBJ1-1; maybe TRBD1 (6 bases). The V gene's germline CDR1 is LGHNA and CDR2 YSLEER. V lost 4 bases and J 5 bases, leaving 14 bases between the germline ends. There are 14 residues in the CDR3. In DNA form, the CDR3 reads TGCGCCAGCAGCCTAGGGGGGGTGGAGACTGAAGCTTTCTTT. Encoded protein: CASSLGGVETEAFF.

J is TRBJ2-2 and V is TRBV30; 16 bases are a match to TRBD2. Germline lookup yields CDR1 GTSNPN and CDR2 SVGIG (reference sequence). This CDR3 comprises 17 residues. Germline trimming cut 1 base from V and 3 bases from J; bases unmatched to any gene: 2. Here the CDR3 reads CAWSEGLAGGDTGELFF. The CDR3 coding sequence is TGTGCCTGGAGTGAGGGACTAGCGGGAGGGGACACCGGGGAGCTGTTTTTT.

The rearrangement joins TRBV5-1 to TRBJ2-7; D is uncertain. Germline CDR1 is SGHRS and CDR2 is YFSETQ. The V end was cut by 0 bases, the J end by 1 base, with 8 bases between. The CDR3 has 14 residues. The CDR3: CASSLDPESYEQYF. The CDR3 coding sequence is TGCGCCAGCAGCTTGGATCCAGAATCCTACGAGCAGTACTTC.

This clone was observed once. The chain recombines TRBV28 with TRBJ2-7, with TRBD1 identical over 8 bases. This CDR3 comprises 15 residues. The germline gives CDR1 MDHEN, CDR2 SYDVKM. V lost 4 bases, J lost 1 base, and 6 bases stayed unmatched. The CDR3 region has the DNA TGTGCCAGCAGTTACCCAGGGGGCGTTTCCTACGAGCAGTACTTC. This encodes CASSYPGGVSYEQYF.